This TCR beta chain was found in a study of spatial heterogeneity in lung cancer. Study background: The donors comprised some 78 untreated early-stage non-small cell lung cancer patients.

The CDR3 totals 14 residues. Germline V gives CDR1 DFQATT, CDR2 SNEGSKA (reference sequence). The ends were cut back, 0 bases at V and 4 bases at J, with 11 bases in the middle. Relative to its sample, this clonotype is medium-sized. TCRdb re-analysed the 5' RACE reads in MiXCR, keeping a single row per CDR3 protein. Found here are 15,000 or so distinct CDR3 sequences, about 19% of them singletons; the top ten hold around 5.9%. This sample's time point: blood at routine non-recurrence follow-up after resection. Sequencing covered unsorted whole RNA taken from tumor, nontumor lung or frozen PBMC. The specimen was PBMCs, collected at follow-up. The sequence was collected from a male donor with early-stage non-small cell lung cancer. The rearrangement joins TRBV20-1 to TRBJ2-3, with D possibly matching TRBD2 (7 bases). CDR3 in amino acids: CSARDSGGSDTQYF. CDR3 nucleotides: TGCAGTGCTAGAGATTCGGGGGGCTCAGATACGCAGTATTTT.